One T cell receptor beta chain is described in this entry. Its matching antigen is unknown. The germline V gene has CDR1 LGHDT and CDR2 YNNKEL (reference sequence). This CDR3 region has 14 residues. The sample comes from a study of CXCR3-negative and CXCR3-positive naive CD8 T cells. Researchers prepared the TRB cDNA libraries using 5' RACE with UMI labels. TCRdb reworked the 5' RACE reads into one entry per CDR3 protein, no DNA. This table holds some 6,000 distinct CDR3 sequences. Study-wide findings and caveats: Cryopreserved cells showed partially decreased CXCR3 expression, and most assays used fresh PBMCs.

The sorter processed each CD8+ T cell subset in triplicate at some 300,000 cells apiece. Definition of naive CD8+ T cells rested on a CD45RO-CCR7+CD27+CD95- profile. The sample was naive CXCR3- CD8+ T cells from blood. Subset denoted: CD45RO-CCR7+CD27+CD95- naive CD8+ T cells lacking CXCR3 (TNR3-). This receptor was obtained from a human donor in good health. Some clones in this sample may be carry-over from other donors' samples. The chain recombines TRBV3-1 with TRBJ2-7; the TCRdb D gene call, TRBD2, has no DNA to confirm it. The CDR3 loop reads CASSPGTSIYEQYF.